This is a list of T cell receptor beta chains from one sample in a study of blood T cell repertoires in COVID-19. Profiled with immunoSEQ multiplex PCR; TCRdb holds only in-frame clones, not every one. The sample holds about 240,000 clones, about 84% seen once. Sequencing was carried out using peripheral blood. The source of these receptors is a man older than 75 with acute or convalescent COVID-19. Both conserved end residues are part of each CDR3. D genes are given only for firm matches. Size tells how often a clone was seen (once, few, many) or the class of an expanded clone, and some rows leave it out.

CASSPLAGGETQYF	TGTGCCAGCAGTCCCCTAGCGGGAGGGGAGACCCAGTACTTC	NA	TRBV6-5	TRBJ2-5	TRBD2
CASSLNAGQPQHF	TGTGCCAGCAGCCTTAATGCGGGGCAGCCCCAGCATTTT	NA	TRBV7-2	TRBJ1-5	NA
CASSATSGIKEAYEQYF	TGTGCCAGCAGCGCGACTAGCGGGATTAAAGAGGCTTACGAGCAGTACTTC	NA	TRBV5-5	TRBJ2-7	TRBD2
CASSLERRTIYEQYF	TGCGCCAGCAGCTTGGAGCGTAGGACAATTTACGAGCAGTACTTC	NA	TRBV5-1	TRBJ2-7	NA
CASSLGGGRAEAFF	TGTGCCAGCAGCTTAGGCGGGGGTAGGGCTGAAGCTTTCTTT	NA	TRBV11-3	TRBJ1-1	NA
CASSPVGGDTEAFF	TGTGCCAGCTCACCAGTCGGGGGGGACACTGAAGCTTTCTTT	NA	TRBV18	TRBJ1-1	NA
CASSDPTLYGYTF	TGTGCCAGCAGTGACCCTACTCTCTATGGCTACACCTTC	few	TRBV6-1	TRBJ1-2	NA
CASSQEVPGRGNSPLHF	TGTGCCAGCAGCCAAGAGGTACCGGGCCGGGGGAATTCACCCCTCCACTTT	once	TRBV3-1/TRBV3-2	TRBJ1-6	NA
CASIPTTSPPHNEQFF	TGCGCCAGCATTCCAACGACTAGCCCCCCCCACAATGAGCAGTTCTTC	NA	TRBV23-1	TRBJ2-1	TRBD2
CASRRETGAFGAFF	TGTGCCAGCAGGAGGGAGACAGGGGCCTTTGGGGCTTTCTTT	NA	TRBV6-5	TRBJ1-1	TRBD1
CASRDSGNTIYF	TGTGCCAGCAGGGACAGTGGAAACACCATATATTTT	few	TRBV3-1/TRBV3-2	TRBJ1-3	NA
CASSPIRGLSNQPQHF	TGTGCCAGCAGTCCTATCAGGGGGCTCAGCAATCAGCCCCAGCATTTT	few	TRBV28	TRBJ1-5	TRBD1
CASSRQGGDQPQHF	TGTGCCAGCAGCCGACAGGGGGGCGATCAGCCCCAGCATTTT	NA	TRBV6-5	TRBJ1-5	TRBD1
CASSPSGSGSAETQYF	TGCGCCAGCAGCCCCTCGGGTAGCGGGAGTGCGGAGACCCAGTACTTC	NA	TRBV5-1	TRBJ2-5	TRBD2
CASTDGNNSPLHF	TGTGCCAGTACGGACGGGAATAATTCACCCCTCCACTTT	NA	TRBV19	TRBJ1-6	NA
CASSGTSGSNEQFF	TGTGCCAGCAGTGGGACTAGCGGGAGTAATGAGCAGTTCTTC	NA	TRBV25-1	TRBJ2-1	TRBD2
CASSGAGGYNEQFF	TGTGCCAGCAGTGGAGCGGGAGGGTACAATGAGCAGTTCTTC	NA	TRBV2	TRBJ2-1	TRBD2
CASSLRTLSYEQYF	TGTGCCAGCAGCCTACGGACACTTTCCTACGAGCAGTACTTC	few	TRBV3-1/TRBV3-2	TRBJ2-7	NA
CASSFQASYEQYF	TGTGCCAGCAGCTTTCAGGCTTCCTACGAGCAGTACTTC	NA	TRBV7-9	TRBJ2-7	NA
CASSTRTSPYEQYF	TGTGCCAGCAGTACCCGGACTAGTCCCTACGAGCAGTACTTC	NA	TRBV6-6	TRBJ2-7	TRBD2
CASKLTGRSNEKLFF	TGTGCCAGTAAACTCACGGGAAGGTCAAATGAAAAACTGTTTTTT	NA	TRBV3-1/TRBV3-2	TRBJ1-4	NA
CSARGGEKAFF	TGCAGTGCGAGGGGGGGGGAGAAAGCTTTCTTT	NA	TRBV20-1	TRBJ1-1	NA
CASSLAGAGANVLTF	TGTGCCAGCAGCTTGGCAGGGGCTGGGGCCAACGTCCTGACTTTC	once	TRBV5-4	TRBJ2-6	NA
CASSDGLLDEQYF	TGTGCCAGCAGTGATGGGCTCCTGGACGAGCAGTACTTC	once	TRBV6-1	TRBJ2-7	NA
CASSPSSYNSPLHF	TGCGCCAGCAGCCCGAGCTCCTATAATTCACCCCTCCACTTT	few	TRBV4-1	TRBJ1-6	NA
CASSLRDEQYF	TGTGCCAGCAGCTTACGGGACGAGCAGTACTTC	NA	TRBV11-2	TRBJ2-7	NA
CASSSTLTSGGRYTDTQYF	TGTGCCAGCAGTTCAACTTTGACTAGCGGGGGGCGGTACACAGATACGCAGTATTTT	NA	TRBV6-2/TRBV6-3	TRBJ2-3	TRBD2
CASSQKTANYGYTF	TGTGCCAGCAGCCAAAAGACAGCTAACTATGGCTACACCTTC	NA	TRBV3-1/TRBV3-2	TRBJ1-2	NA
CASSSGLQPQHF	TGTGCCAGCTCGTCAGGGCTTCAGCCCCAGCATTTT	NA	TRBV18	TRBJ1-5	NA